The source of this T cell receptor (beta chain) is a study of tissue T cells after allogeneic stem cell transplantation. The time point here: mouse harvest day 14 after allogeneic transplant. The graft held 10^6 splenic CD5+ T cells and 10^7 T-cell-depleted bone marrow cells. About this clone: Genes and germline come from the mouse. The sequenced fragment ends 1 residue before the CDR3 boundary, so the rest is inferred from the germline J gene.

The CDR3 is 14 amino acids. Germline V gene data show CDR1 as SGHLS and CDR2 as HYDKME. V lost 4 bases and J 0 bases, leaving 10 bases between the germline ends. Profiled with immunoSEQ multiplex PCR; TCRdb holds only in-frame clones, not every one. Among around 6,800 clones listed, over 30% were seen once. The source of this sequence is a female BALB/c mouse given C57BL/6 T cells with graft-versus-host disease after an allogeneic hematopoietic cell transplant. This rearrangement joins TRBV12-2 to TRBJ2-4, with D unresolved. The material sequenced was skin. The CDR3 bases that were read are TGTGCCAGCTCGCTCGACTTTAGTCAAAACACCTTGTAC. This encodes CASSLDFSQNTLY. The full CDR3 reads CASSLDFSQNTLYF.